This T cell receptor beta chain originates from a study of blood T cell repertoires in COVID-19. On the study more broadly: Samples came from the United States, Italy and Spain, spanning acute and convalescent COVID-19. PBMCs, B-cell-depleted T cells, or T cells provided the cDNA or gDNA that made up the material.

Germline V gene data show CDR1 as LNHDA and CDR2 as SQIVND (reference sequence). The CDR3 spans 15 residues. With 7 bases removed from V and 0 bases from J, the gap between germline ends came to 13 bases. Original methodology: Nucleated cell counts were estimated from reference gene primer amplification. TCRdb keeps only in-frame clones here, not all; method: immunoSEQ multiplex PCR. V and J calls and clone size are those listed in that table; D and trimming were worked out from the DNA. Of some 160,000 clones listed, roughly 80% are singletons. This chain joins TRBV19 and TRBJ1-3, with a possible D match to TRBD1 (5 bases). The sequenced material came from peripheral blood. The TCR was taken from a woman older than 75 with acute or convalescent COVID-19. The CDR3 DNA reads TGTGCCAGTAAGGGCGTAGGGGTCTCTGGAAACACCATATATTTT. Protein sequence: CASKGVGVSGNTIYF.